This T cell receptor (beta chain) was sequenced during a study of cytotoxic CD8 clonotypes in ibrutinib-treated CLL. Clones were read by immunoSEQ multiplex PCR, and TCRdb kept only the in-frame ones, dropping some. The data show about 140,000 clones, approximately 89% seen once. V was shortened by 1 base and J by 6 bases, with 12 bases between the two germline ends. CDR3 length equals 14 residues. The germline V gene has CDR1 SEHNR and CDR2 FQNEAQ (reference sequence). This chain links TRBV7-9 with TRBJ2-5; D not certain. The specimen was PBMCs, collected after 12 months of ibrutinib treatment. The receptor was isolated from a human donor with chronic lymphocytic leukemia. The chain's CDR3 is CASSLDETTQTQYF. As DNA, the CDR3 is TGTGCCAGCAGCTTAGATGAGACCACCCAGACCCAGTACTTC.